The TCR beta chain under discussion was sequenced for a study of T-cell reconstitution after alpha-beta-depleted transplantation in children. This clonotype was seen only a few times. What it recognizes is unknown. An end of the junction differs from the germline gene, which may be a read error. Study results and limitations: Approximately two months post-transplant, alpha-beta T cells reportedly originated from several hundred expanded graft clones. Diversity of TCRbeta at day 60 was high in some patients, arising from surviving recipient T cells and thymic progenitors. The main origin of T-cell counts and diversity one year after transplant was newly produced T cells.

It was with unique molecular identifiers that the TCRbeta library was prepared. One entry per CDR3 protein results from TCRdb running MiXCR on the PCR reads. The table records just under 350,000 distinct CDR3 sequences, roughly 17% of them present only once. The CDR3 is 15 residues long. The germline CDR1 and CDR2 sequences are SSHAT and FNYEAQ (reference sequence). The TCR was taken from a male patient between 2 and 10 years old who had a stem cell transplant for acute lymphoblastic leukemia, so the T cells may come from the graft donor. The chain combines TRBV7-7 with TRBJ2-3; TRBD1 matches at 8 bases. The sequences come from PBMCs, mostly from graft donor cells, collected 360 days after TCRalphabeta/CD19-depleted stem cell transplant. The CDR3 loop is CASSSGTGPTDTQYF. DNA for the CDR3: TGTGCTAGCAGCTCCGGGACAGGACCGACAGATACGCAGTATTTT.